This T cell receptor beta chain was documented in a study of PD-L1 blockade in urothelial cancer. Study information: Previous chemotherapy exposure amounted to 0 to 3 regimens for patients. Blood samples had a median of approximately 140,000 T cells, roughly 83,000 unique TCRs, and clonality approximately 0.085.

There are 15 residues in the CDR3. V lost 4 bases to trimming and J lost 0 bases, with 11 bases between them. Germline V gene data show CDR1 as SSHAT and CDR2 as FNYEAQ (reference sequence). Using immunoSEQ multiplex PCR, the repertoire was profiled, and TCRdb retains in-frame clones only, with some absent. The repertoire consists of under 40,000 clones, with more than 65% occurring once and the leading ten covering approximately 3.5%. The sequencing used PBMCs, collected around atezolizumab (anti-PD-L1) treatment. The sequence came from a man between 65 and 79 years old with urothelial cancer. The chain employs TRBV7-7 and TRBJ2-3; D may be TRBD2 (5 bases). CDR3 sequence reads: CASSSLASSTDTQYF. CDR3 coding DNA: TGTGCCAGCAGCTCTCTAGCATCTAGCACAGATACGCAGTATTTT.